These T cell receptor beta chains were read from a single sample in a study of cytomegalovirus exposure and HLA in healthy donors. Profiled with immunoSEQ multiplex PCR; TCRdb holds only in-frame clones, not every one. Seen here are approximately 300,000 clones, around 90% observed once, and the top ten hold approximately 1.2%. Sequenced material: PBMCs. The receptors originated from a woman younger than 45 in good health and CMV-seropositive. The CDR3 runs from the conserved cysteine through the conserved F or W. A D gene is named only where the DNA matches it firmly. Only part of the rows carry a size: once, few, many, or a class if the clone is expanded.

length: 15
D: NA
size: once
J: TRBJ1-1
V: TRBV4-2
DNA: TGTGCCAGCAGCCATCCCTCGACAGGACAAACTGAAGCTTTCTTT
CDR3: CASSHPSTGQTEAFF

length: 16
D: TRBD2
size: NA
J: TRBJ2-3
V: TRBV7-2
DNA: TGTGCCAGCCGAAGGTCTAGCGGACATAGCACAGATACGCAGTATTTT
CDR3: CASRRSSGHSTDTQYF

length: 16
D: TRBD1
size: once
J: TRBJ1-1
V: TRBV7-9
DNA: TGTGCCAGCAGCTCCACCGGGACAGAGCTTAGGGCTGAAGCTTTCTTT
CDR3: CASSSTGTELRAEAFF

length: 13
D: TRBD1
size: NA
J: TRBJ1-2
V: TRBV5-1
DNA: TGCGCCAGCAGTACCCGGGACAGATATGGCTACACCTTC
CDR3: CASSTRDRYGYTF

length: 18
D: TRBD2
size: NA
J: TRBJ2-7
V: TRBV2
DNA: TGTGCCAGCAGTACTAGCGGGAGGGCCGGTCGGTCGAGCTACGAGCAGTACTTC
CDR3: CASSTSGRAGRSSYEQYF

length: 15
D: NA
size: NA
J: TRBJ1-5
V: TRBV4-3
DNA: TGCGCCAGCAGCCAAGGAAGGGTGGGCAATCAGCCCCAGCATTTT
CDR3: CASSQGRVGNQPQHF

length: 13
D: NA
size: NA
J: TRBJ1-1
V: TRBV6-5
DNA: TGTGCCAGCAGTTACTCTACCTTGGCTGAAGCTTTCTTT
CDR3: CASSYSTLAEAFF

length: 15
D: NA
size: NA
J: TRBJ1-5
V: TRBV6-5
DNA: TGTGCCAGCAGTTACTCGTGGACCCCAGATCAGCCCCAGCATTTT
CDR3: CASSYSWTPDQPQHF

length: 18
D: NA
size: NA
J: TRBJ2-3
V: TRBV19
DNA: TGTGCCAGTAGTATCCATACAGGGTCTCCTACTAGCACAGATACGCAGTATTTT
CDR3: CASSIHTGSPTSTDTQYF

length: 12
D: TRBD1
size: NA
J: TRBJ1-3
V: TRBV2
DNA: TGTGCCATACAGGGGGCGGGAAACACCATATATTTT
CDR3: CAIQGAGNTIYF

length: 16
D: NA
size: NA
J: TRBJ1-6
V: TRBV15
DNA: TGTGCCACCAGCACTCGACTAGGGGGAATAAATTCACCCCTCCACTTT
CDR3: CATSTRLGGINSPLHF

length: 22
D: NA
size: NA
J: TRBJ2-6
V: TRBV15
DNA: TGTGCCACCAGCAGAGAGATCGGAATAACAGGGGGAGGGGGCTCTGGGGCCAACGTCCTGACTTTC
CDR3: CATSREIGITGGGGSGANVLTF

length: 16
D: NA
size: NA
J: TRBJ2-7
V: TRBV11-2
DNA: TGTGCCAGCAGCTTAGAAAGCGGGAAGGGGGCGTGGGAGCAGTACTTC
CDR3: CASSLESGKGAWEQYF

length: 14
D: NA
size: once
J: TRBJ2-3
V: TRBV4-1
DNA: TGCGCCAGCAGCCAAGAAGGAAATCCAGATACGCAGTATTTT
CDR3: CASSQEGNPDTQYF

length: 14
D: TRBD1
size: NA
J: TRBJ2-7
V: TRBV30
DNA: TGTGCCTGGAGTGCCGGGACAGGGAAAAACGAGCAGTACTTC
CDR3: CAWSAGTGKNEQYF

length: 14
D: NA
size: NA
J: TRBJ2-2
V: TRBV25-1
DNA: TGTGCCAGCAGTGATATTGGACGGGCCGGGGAGCTGTTTTTT
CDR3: CASSDIGRAGELFF

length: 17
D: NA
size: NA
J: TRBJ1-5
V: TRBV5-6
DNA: TGTGCCAGCAGCTTGGGCTCAGGGATGATTAGCAATCAGCCCCAGCATTTT
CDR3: CASSLGSGMISNQPQHF

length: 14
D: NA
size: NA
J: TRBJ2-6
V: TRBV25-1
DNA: TGTGCCAGCAGTGATGCGTCTGGGGCCAACGTCCTGACTTTC
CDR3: CASSDASGANVLTF

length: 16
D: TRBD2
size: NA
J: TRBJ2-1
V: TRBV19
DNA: TGTGCCAGTAGTCAAGCCGGGACTAGTTATGGAAATGAGCAGTTCTTC
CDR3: CASSQAGTSYGNEQFF

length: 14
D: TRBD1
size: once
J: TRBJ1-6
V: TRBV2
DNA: TGTGCCAGCAGAACAGGGGGGAGGAATTCACCCCTCCACTTT
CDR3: CASRTGGRNSPLHF

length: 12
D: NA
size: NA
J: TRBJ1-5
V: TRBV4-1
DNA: TGCGCCAGCAGCCAAGGCGGTCAGCCCCAGCATTTT
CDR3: CASSQGGQPQHF

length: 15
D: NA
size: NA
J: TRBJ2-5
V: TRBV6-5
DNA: TGTGCCAGCAGTTACTCGAGGCTAGTACAAGAGACCCAGTACTTC
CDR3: CASSYSRLVQETQYF

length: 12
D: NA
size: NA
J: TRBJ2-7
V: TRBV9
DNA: TGTGCCAGCAGCGTAGGAATATTTGAGCAGTACTTC
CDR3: CASSVGIFEQYF

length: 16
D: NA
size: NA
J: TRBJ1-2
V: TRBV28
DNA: TGTGCCAGCATCCCGACCGGCACTATACTTAACTATGGCTACACCTTC
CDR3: CASIPTGTILNYGYTF

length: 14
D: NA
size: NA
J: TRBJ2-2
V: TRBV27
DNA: TGTGCCAGCAGTTGGGGGCGTACCACCGGGGAGCTGTTTTTT
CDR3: CASSWGRTTGELFF

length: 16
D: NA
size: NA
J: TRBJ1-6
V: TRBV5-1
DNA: TGCGCCAGCAGCTCCCCCGGAGGGCCGGGTAATTCACCCCTCCACTTT
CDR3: CASSSPGGPGNSPLHF

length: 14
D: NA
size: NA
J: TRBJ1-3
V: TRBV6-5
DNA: TGTGCCAGCAGTTACTCGATGTCCGCCAACACCATATATTTT
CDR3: CASSYSMSANTIYF

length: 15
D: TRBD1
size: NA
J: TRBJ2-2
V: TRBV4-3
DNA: TGCGCCAAACCCGGGGACAGGGCGAACACCGGGGAGCTGTTTTTT
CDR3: CAKPGDRANTGELFF

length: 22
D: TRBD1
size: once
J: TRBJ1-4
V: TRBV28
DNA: TGTGCCAGCAGTTTACCCCCCTTAGCGACGACAGGGTGGACTATAGCTAATGAAAAACTGTTTTTT
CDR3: CASSLPPLATTGWTIANEKLFF

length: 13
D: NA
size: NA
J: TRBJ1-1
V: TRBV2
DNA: TGTGCCAGCAGTGATATAAGCTACTGGCGAGCTTTCTTT
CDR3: CASSDISYWRAFF

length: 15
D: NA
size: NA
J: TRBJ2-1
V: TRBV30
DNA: TGTGCCTGGAGCCTCCGGGACCGACCCTACAATGAGCAGTTCTTC
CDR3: CAWSLRDRPYNEQFF

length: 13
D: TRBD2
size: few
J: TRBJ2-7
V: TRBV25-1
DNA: TGTGCCAGCACAGCGGGGGCCGTCTACGAGCAGTACTTC
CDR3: CASTAGAVYEQYF

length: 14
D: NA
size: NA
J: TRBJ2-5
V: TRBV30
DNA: TGTGCCTGGAGTGTCCCAGCGGGCAGAGAGACCCAGTACTTC
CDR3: CAWSVPAGRETQYF

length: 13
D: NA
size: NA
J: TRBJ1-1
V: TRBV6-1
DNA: TGTGCCAGCACCGCGGCCCGGGGCACTGAAGCTTTCTTT
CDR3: CASTAARGTEAFF

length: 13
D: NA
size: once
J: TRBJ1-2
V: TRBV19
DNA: TGTGCCAGTAGTATCAAGGGCCTCCATGGCTACACCTTC
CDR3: CASSIKGLHGYTF

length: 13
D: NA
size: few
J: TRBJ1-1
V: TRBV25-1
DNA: TGTGCCAGCAGTGAACCCGGGAACACTGAAGCTTTCTTT
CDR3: CASSEPGNTEAFF

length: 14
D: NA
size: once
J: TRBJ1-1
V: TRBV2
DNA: TGTGCCAGCAGTGATCGATCCAGTGGCACTGAAGCTTTCTTT
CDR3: CASSDRSSGTEAFF

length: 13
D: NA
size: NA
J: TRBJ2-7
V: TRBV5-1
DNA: TGTGCCAGCAGCTTGCAAGCATGGTACGAGCAGTACTTC
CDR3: CASSLQAWYEQYF

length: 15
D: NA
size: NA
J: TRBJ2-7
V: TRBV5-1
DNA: TGCGCCAGCAGCTTGGGGGGCAGGAGCTCCTACGAGCAGTACTTC
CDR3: CASSLGGRSSYEQYF

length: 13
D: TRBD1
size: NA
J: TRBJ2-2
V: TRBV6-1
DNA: TGTGCCAGCAGTAGGACAGGGAACGGGGAGCTGTTTTTT
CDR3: CASSRTGNGELFF

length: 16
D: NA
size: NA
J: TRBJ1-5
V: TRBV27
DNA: TGTGCCAGCAGTTTTAACCCCGTTCCAAGCAATCAGCCCCAGCATTTT
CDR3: CASSFNPVPSNQPQHF